Detailed here is one TCR beta chain. This specimen comes from a study of yellow fever vaccine responses in identical twins. TCRdb re-called the RT-PCR reads with MiXCR, one entry per CDR3 protein. The sample holds under 25,000 distinct CDR3 sequences, roughly 72% seen once. This CDR3 is built from 14 residues. From germline, CDR1 is SQVTM and CDR2 ANQGSEA. Trimming cost V 3 bases and J 5 bases, with 15 bases left between them. The specimen comprised T cells from blood (PBMCs), unsorted or a sorted subset (not recorded which), sampled before or after yellow fever vaccination (not recorded which). This receptor was identified in a woman aged 18-30 years who received the yellow fever vaccine. V usage is TRBV29-1 and J usage is TRBJ2-3, with D unresolved. DNA for the CDR3: TGCAGCGTTGACCCAGGTTGGGTTCAAGATACGCAGTATTTT. It is translated as CSVDPGWVQDTQYF.